The 17 T cell receptor beta chains given below trace back to one sample, sequenced in a study of Ad26.COV2.S vaccination and SARS-CoV-2 variants. Treatment specified: around 19 received Ad26.COV2.S at low or high dose, single or two shots; several received placebo; per-sample allocation not given. Sampling happened 63 days after the first vaccine or placebo injection. Sequencing was performed with immunoSEQ multiplex PCR; in TCRdb, only in-frame clones are kept and a portion is missing. The profile shows 300,000 to 350,000 clones, about 85% of them singletons. Here the sequenced sample was peripheral blood, taken in a trial of Ad26.COV2.S vaccine versus placebo. The receptors were sampled from a person aged 18-65 years who received the Ad26.COV2.S COVID-19 vaccine or a placebo.

The chain uses TRBV10-3 and TRBJ2-7; D is possibly TRBD1 (6 bases). This CDR3 has 16 residues. The germline gives CDR1 ENHRY, CDR2 SYGVKD. Trimming removed 2 bases from V and 2 bases from J, with 16 bases in between. This chain's CDR3 is CAISEPRDKKAYEQYF. CDR3 DNA: TGTGCCATCAGTGAGCCCCGGGACAAGAAAGCCTACGAGCAGTACTTC.

This chain links TRBV5-1 with TRBJ1-1, with 8 bases matching TRBD1. The CDR3 loop spans 16 amino acids. Germline V gene sequence: CDR1 SGHRS, CDR2 YFSETQ. V lost 5 bases and J lost 1; bases outside the gene matches: 10. In DNA, the CDR3 is TGCGCCAGCAGTTCCTGGGGACAGGCAACGAACACTGAAGCTTTCTTT. This sequence encodes CASSSWGQATNTEAFF.

The gene calls are TRBV5-4 and TRBJ2-5, with 7 bases matching TRBD1. Trimming at V came to 4 bases and at J to 2 bases, leaving 2 bases not matched to a gene. The CDR3 is made up of 13 amino acids. Germline loops: CDR1 SGHNT, CDR2 YYREEE (reference sequence). The CDR3 DNA sequence: TGTGCCAGCAGCCCGGGACAGCAAGAGACCCAGTACTTC. As protein: CASSPGQQETQYF.

This clone was counted a few times. This chain links TRBV3-1 (or the pseudogene TRBV3-2) with TRBJ1-2; D gene unclear. This CDR3 is 12 amino acids long. Germline assignment: CDR1 LGHDT and CDR2 YNNKEL (reference sequence). V was clipped by 3 bases and J by 3 bases, with 5 bases between them. Here the CDR3 reads CASSQADYGYTF. Here the CDR3 DNA reads TGTGCCAGCAGCCAGGCTGACTATGGCTACACCTTC.

This chain links TRBV27 with TRBJ2-2; 10 positions agree with TRBD1. The CDR3 has 15 amino acids. V was pared by 5 bases and J by 7 bases, with 7 bases of the junction left unmatched. CDR1 is MNHEY, CDR2 SMNVEV, per germline (reference sequence). The CDR3, as DNA: TGTGCCAGCAGTGATAGGGACAGGGGTTACGGGGAGCTGTTTTTT. It codes for CASSDRDRGYGELFF.

This clone occurred a few times. This chain joins TRBV19 and TRBJ2-7, with D hard to call. V was trimmed by 1 base and J by 7 bases, leaving 14 bases between them. Per germline, CDR1 LNHDA and CDR2 SQIVND (reference sequence). The CDR3 is made up of 14 amino acids. The chain's CDR3 is CASSIVSPAAEQYF. The CDR3 DNA is TGTGCCAGTAGTATAGTTTCGCCGGCAGCTGAGCAGTACTTC. The variable domain in full, completed from reference TRBV19 and TRBJ2-7, reads DGGITQSPKYLFRKEGQNVTLSCEQNLNHDAMYWYRQDPGQGLRLIYYSQIVNDFQKGDIAEGYSVSREKKESFPLTVTSAQKNPTAFYLCASSIVSPAAEQYFGPGTRLTVT.

The chain combines TRBV7-3 with TRBJ2-3, with TRBD1 matching over 7 bases. CDR1 is SGHTA, CDR2 FQGTGA, per germline. J gave up 9 bases and V 0 bases, and 6 bases lay outside the gene matches. This CDR3 has 14 amino acids. This chain's CDR3 is CASSLTPPQGTQYF. In DNA, the CDR3 is TGTGCCAGCAGCTTAACCCCCCCACAGGGGACGCAGTATTTT.

The chain combines TRBV25-1 with TRBJ2-1; D is unclear. Trimming removed 4 bases at V and 7 bases at J, with 5 bases between. Germline V gene data show CDR1 as MGHDK and CDR2 as SYGVNS. This CDR3 has 11 amino acids. CDR3 sequence: CASSVRNEQFF. The CDR3 DNA follows: TGTGCCAGCAGTGTGCGAAATGAGCAGTTCTTC.

The chain is built from TRBV4-2 and TRBJ1-6, with D perhaps TRBD1 (5 bases). The CDR3 is made up of 17 amino acids. V lost 1 base and J lost 0, with 10 bases in between. The germline V gene encodes CDR1 LGHNA and CDR2 YNFKEQ. CDR3 bases: TGTGCCAGCAGCCAAGGAGAGGGGAGCTCCTATAATTCACCCCTCCACTTT. Its protein product is CASSQGEGSSYNSPLHF.

V and J are TRBV12-3 or TRBV12-4 and TRBJ2-3; D remains unclear. CDR3 length: 12 amino acids. V gave up 6 bases and J gave up 2 bases, with 6 bases separating them. CDR3 amino acids: CASREITDTQYF. The CDR3 DNA follows: TGTGCCAGCAGGGAGATCACAGATACGCAGTATTTT.

The count of this clone is one. The rearrangement joins TRBV6-5 to TRBJ1-1; D remains ambiguous. Germline CDR1 is MNHEY and CDR2 is SVGAGI. V gave up 8 bases and J gave up 8 bases, with 18 bases separating them. This CDR3 is built from 13 residues. Here the CDR3 DNA reads TGTGCCAGCGGATCAGTACAGAGTATAGAAGCTTTCTTT. This sequence encodes CASGSVQSIEAFF.

The chain links TRBV30 to TRBJ2-7; the D gene is possibly TRBD2 (6 bases). The V gene lost 5 bases and the J gene lost 3 bases, with 23 bases spanning the gap. This CDR3 region has 16 residues. CDR1 is GTSNPN, CDR2 SVGIG, per germline (reference sequence). The CDR3 here is CAWRGPSAVSIYEQYF. The CDR3 DNA reads TGTGCCTGGCGTGGGCCTAGCGCTGTGAGTATCTACGAGCAGTACTTC.

The V call is TRBV19, the J call TRBJ1-1; no reliable D call. CDR1 and CDR2 from the germline V gene are LNHDA and SQIVND (reference sequence). The CDR3 is made up of 14 amino acids. Trimming shortened V by 7 bases and J by 6 bases, and 18 bases separated the two germline ends. The CDR3 DNA sequence: TGTGCCAGTACCTATCAGAGTTTCGTGGCTGAAGCTTTCTTT. It yields the protein CASTYQSFVAEAFF.

This clone was seen a few times. This chain links TRBV12-3 or TRBV12-4 with TRBJ1-1, with a possible D match to TRBD1 (5 bases). Trimming pared 0 bases from V and 9 bases from J, leaving 8 bases between. CDR3 length equals 12 residues. As DNA, the CDR3 is TGTGCCAGCAGTTTAGCTCCAGGGAAAGCTTTCTTT. Its translation is CASSLAPGKAFF.

This clone appeared a single time. The chain couples TRBV5-1 to TRBJ2-1; 7 bases are shared with TRBD2. CDR3 length: 16 amino acids. CDR1 is SGHRS, CDR2 YFSETQ, per germline. After removal of 1 base from V and 4 bases from J, the junction contained 8 bases not matched to a gene. The CDR3 nucleotides are TGCGCCAGCAGCTTGTTGAAGGCGGGGGTTTACAATGAGCAGTTCTTC. Protein sequence: CASSLLKAGVYNEQFF.

The chain employs TRBV18 and TRBJ1-1; weak D call: TRBD1 (5 bases). The V end was cut by 6 bases, the J end by 1 base, with 12 bases between. Germline V CDR1 and CDR2: KGHSH, LQKENI. The CDR3 covers 14 residues. CDR3 sequence reads: CASSRGTPNTEAFF. The CDR3 nucleotides read TGTGCCAGCTCCCGGGGGACGCCGAACACTGAAGCTTTCTTT.

This clone occurred once. The chain employs TRBV9 and TRBJ2-1; D not certain. The germline CDR1 and CDR2 sequences are SGDLS and YYNGEE. The length of the CDR3 is 12 residues. The V and J ends lost 1 base and 6 bases respectively, with 5 bases between them. The CDR3 DNA reads as TGTGCCAGCAGCGTAAGGGTCAATGAGCAGTTCTTC. As protein: CASSVRVNEQFF. The full variable domain, in which reference TRBV9 and TRBJ2-1 provide the parts outside the CDR3, is DSGVTQTPKHLITATGQRVTLRCSPRSGDLSVYWYQQSLDQGLQFLIQYYNGEERAKGNILERFSAQQFPDLHSELNLSSLELGDSALYFCASSVRVNEQFFGPGTRLTVL.